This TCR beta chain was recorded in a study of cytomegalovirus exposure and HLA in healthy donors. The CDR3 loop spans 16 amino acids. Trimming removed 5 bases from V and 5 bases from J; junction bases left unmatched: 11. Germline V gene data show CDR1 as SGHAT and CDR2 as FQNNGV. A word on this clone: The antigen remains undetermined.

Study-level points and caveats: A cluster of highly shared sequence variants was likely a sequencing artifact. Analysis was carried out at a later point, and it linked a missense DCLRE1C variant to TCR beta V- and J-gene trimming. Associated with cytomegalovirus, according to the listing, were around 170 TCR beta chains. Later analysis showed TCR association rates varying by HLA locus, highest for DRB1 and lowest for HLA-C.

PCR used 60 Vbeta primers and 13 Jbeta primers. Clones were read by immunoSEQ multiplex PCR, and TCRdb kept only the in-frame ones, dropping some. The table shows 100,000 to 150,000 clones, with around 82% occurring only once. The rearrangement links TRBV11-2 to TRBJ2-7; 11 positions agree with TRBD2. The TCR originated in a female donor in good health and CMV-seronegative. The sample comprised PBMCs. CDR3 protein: CASSKTSGSSRHEQYF. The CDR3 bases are TGTGCCAGCAGCAAAACTAGCGGGAGTTCCCGCCACGAGCAGTACTTC.